This T cell receptor (beta chain) derives from a study of Graves' ophthalmopathy and Graves' hyperthyroidism. Whole-study context: The study drew peripheral blood at initial diagnosis, before any treatment.

Other autoimmune diseases, uncontrolled infections, pregnancy or lactation led to the exclusion of patients. Diagnosis relied on clinical symptoms, serum thyroxine, TRAb, thyroid ultrasound and orbital computed tomography. As for this clonotype: Its antigen is not identified.

CDR1 and CDR2 from the germline V gene are LNHNV and YYDKDF (reference sequence). V was pared by 3 bases and J by 0 bases, with 3 bases of the junction left unmatched. The CDR3 runs to 15 residues. General study points: Among expanded thyroid clonotypes above 0.001 frequency, most also occurred in blood.

Amplification from RNA transcripts yielded the TCR beta CDR3 regions. The first round was an RT-PCR with HTBI primers, and the second round was a multiplex PCR. In TCRdb, the multiplex PCR reads were re-called with MiXCR into one record per CDR3 protein. Here the sample spans 740,000 or so distinct CDR3 sequences, around 40% being singletons. Specimen: peripheral blood. The rearrangement links TRBV15 to TRBJ1-1; 8 bases fit TRBD1. The receptor comes from an adult man with Graves' ophthalmopathy. CDR3 sequence: CATSSRDRMNTEAFF. CDR3 DNA: TGTGCCACCAGCAGTCGGGACAGGATGAACACTGAAGCTTTCTTT.